These 15 T cell receptor beta chains originate from one sample sequenced in a study of chemoradiotherapy in HPV16-positive cancers. Measured with immunoSEQ multiplex PCR; TCRdb has only the in-frame clones, and not every one. In the table there are about 68,000 clones, 88% of which are singletons. Sequences were derived from blood, sampled from a patient who underwent chemoradiotherapy. These TCRs come from a human donor with HPV-associated anogenital cancer.

The chain links TRBV6-1 to TRBJ1-1; TRBD1 matches at 7 bases. The V gene end was trimmed by 4 bases and the J gene end by 1 base; junction bases not matched to a gene: 6. This CDR3 region has 15 residues. In germline, CDR1 is MNHNS, CDR2 SASEGT. For the CDR3, the DNA is TGTGCCAGCAGTGTAGAGGGGGCGTCGAACACTGAAGCTTTCTTT. Its protein product is CASSVEGASNTEAFF.

The genes are TRBV27 and TRBJ1-2, with unresolved D. Germline V lookup: CDR1 MNHEY, CDR2 SMNVEV (reference sequence). V was cut by 0 bases and J by 4 bases, with 6 bases left in between. This CDR3 is built from 13 residues. This CDR3 is CASSLSATYGYTF. CDR3 DNA sequence: TGTGCCAGCAGTTTATCAGCCACCTATGGCTACACCTTC.

The rearrangement uses TRBV5-1 and TRBJ2-7, with 7 positions matching TRBD1. CDR1 is SGHRS and CDR2 is YFSETQ in the germline V gene. CDR3 size: 16 residues. J gave up 1 base and V 0 bases, and 7 bases lay outside the gene matches. CDR3 region: CASSLGDSLGSYEQYF. The CDR3 DNA reads TGCGCCAGCAGCTTGGGGGACAGTTTAGGATCCTACGAGCAGTACTTC.

In this sample, this clone turned up a few times. The gene calls are TRBV6-5 and TRBJ2-7; 7 bases are a match to TRBD1. The CDR3 length is 14 residues. The V segment lost 6 bases and the J segment 4 bases; nucleotides outside the gene matches: 9. The germline V gene has CDR1 MNHEY and CDR2 SVGAGI. CDR3 DNA sequence: TGTGCCAGCAGCGACAGGGAAGGAGGATACGAGCAGTACTTC. This encodes CASSDREGGYEQYF.

The rearrangement links TRBV11-3 to TRBJ2-7; D not resolved. CDR1 and CDR2 (germline): SGHNT, YENEEA. V lost 3 bases, J lost 3 bases, and 9 bases lay in between. This CDR3 spans 13 amino acids. The CDR3 protein is CASSFRSNYEQYF. In DNA form, the CDR3 reads TGTGCCAGCAGCTTTCGCAGTAACTACGAGCAGTACTTC.

Details on this clone: Additional DNA sequences in this sample encode the identical CDR3. This chain joins TRBV27 and TRBJ2-7; TRBD1 aligns across 7 bases. J was trimmed by 2 bases and V by 3 bases; bases with no gene match: 7. This CDR3 is 15 amino acids long. Germline CDR1 reads MNHEY; CDR2 reads SMNVEV (reference sequence). The CDR3, as DNA: TGTGCCAGCAGTTTGGCCCTGACAGGGACCTACGAGCAGTACTTC. Its protein is CASSLALTGTYEQYF.

The gene calls are TRBV19 and TRBJ2-2; 10 nucleotides match TRBD1. V lost 7 bases to trimming and J lost 4 bases; unmatched junction nucleotides: 12. The CDR3 sequence is 17 residues long. Germline values: CDR1 LNHDA, CDR2 SQIVND (reference sequence). The CDR3 spells CASKRGRQGASTGELFF. For the CDR3, the DNA is TGTGCCAGTAAGAGGGGCCGACAGGGGGCAAGCACCGGGGAGCTGTTTTTT.

The chain joins TRBV15 to TRBJ2-7, with D tentatively TRBD2 (5 bases). The CDR3 contains 16 residues. Per germline, CDR1 LNHNV and CDR2 YYDKDF (reference sequence). V was clipped by 1 base and J by 1 base, with 14 bases between them. The CDR3 sequence: CATSRVIGDRSYEQYF. In DNA, the CDR3 is TGTGCCACCAGCAGAGTGATCGGGGATAGGTCCTACGAGCAGTACTTC.

The chain has TRBV5-4 and TRBJ1-2; 10 bases are shared with TRBD1. The germline gives CDR1 SGHNT, CDR2 YYREEE (reference sequence). V shed 6 bases and J 4 bases; nucleotides not matched to a gene: 18. CDR3 length: 18 residues. CDR3 DNA sequence: TGTGCCAGCACCCCTGGGGGGGCGGTGACAGGGGGCATCTATGGCTACACCTTC. It specifies CASTPGGAVTGGIYGYTF.

J is TRBJ1-6 and V is TRBV6-5; a weak D match, TRBD1 (6 bases). The CDR3 loop spans 15 amino acids. V was cut by 6 bases and J by 6 bases, with 15 bases left in between. CDR1 is MNHEY and CDR2 is SVGAGI in the germline V gene. CDR3 residues: CASSRSQGSNSPLHF. The DNA of the CDR3 is TGTGCCAGCAGCCGATCACAGGGCTCTAATTCACCCCTCCACTTT.

The chain is built from TRBV7-9 and TRBJ2-1; a possible D gene is TRBD2 (5 bases). The CDR3 runs 14 residues. V was pared by 5 bases and J by 6 bases, with 14 bases between. In germline, CDR1 is SEHNR, CDR2 FQNEAQ (reference sequence). The CDR3 region is CASSRTTRANEQFF. Here the CDR3 DNA reads TGTGCCAGCAGCCGGACCACGCGGGCCAATGAGCAGTTCTTC.

The J gene is TRBJ2-3, the V gene TRBV29-1; 8 positions match TRBD2. J gave up 0 bases and V 8 bases, and 13 bases lay outside the gene matches. This CDR3 region has 16 residues. The germline V gene has CDR1 SQVTM and CDR2 ANQGSEA. Here the CDR3 DNA reads TGCAGCTTTCGGTCGGCGGGAGGACATAGCACAGATACGCAGTATTTT. Translation: CSFRSAGGHSTDTQYF.

V usage is TRBV9 and J usage is TRBJ2-1, with 8 bases identical to TRBD2. J was trimmed by 4 bases and V by 4 bases; bases with no gene match: 7. This CDR3 contains 15 residues. CDR1 SGDLS and CDR2 YYNGEE come from the germline V gene. In DNA, the CDR3 is TGTGCCAGCAGCCCCGAGGGACTAGGTTACAATGAGCAGTTCTTC. Its protein product is CASSPEGLGYNEQFF.

This chain connects TRBV29-1 to TRBJ1-1; TRBD1 matches at 8 bases. V trimming: 2 bases; J trimming: 0 bases; junction bases outside the gene matches: 5. The CDR3 has 15 residues. The germline CDR1 and CDR2 sequences are SQVTM and ANQGSEA. The CDR3 bases are TGCAGCGTTGAACGGAGACAGGGGCTGAACACTGAAGCTTTCTTT. Amino acid sequence: CSVERRQGLNTEAFF.

The rearrangement links TRBV5-5 to TRBJ2-7; 10 bases fit TRBD2. CDR1 SGHKS and CDR2 YYEKEE come from the germline V gene (reference sequence). The CDR3 length is 14 residues. The J segment lost 3 bases and the V segment lost 5 bases, leaving 5 bases of the junction unmatched. The CDR3 DNA follows: TGTGCCAGCAGTTCCTGGACTAGCGGCTACGAGCAGTACTTC. Its protein product is CASSSWTSGYEQYF.